The clone carrying this TCR beta chain was counted only a few times. The sample belongs to a study of response to subunit inactivated influenza vaccine. TCRdb re-derived calls from the RT-PCR reads in MiXCR, one entry per CDR3 protein. This table holds over 400,000 distinct CDR3 sequences, over 10% found once. The CDR3 spans 19 residues. The V gene's germline CDR1 is SGHAT and CDR2 FQDESV (reference sequence). The trim removed 0 bases at V and 0 bases at J, leaving 6 bases unmatched. The J gene is TRBJ2-3, the V gene TRBV11-1; TRBD2 aligns across 13 bases. Sequences were derived from PBMCs from blood, sampled more than 35 days after vaccination. The TCR originated in a man aged 50 or older who received an inactivated influenza vaccine. CDR3 sequence: CASSLAGTSGTPSTDTQYF. The CDR3 nucleotides read TGTGCCAGCAGCTTAGCCGGGACTAGCGGGACGCCTAGCACAGATACGCAGTATTTT.